The 23 T cell receptor beta chains reported below all come from one sample, sequenced in a study of post-analysis software for immune sequencing data (dated by TCRdb to 2013 to 2016). The library was produced with PCR. The data were produced on an Illumina HiSeq 2500. To reduce PCR and sequencing biases, unique molecular identifiers were incorporated into the TCR beta cDNA libraries. Starting from the raw public reads, TCRdb applied fastp trimming at Q25, assembled clones with MiXCR and retained in-frame beta chains. All rows with the same CDR3 protein become a single entry with the most common DNA and genes. For this sample there are roughly 620,000 distinct CDR3 sequences; around 47% appear just once. The top ten hold more than 1.5% of the sample. The study at large found these results: About five TRBV segments, including TRBV5-6, TRBV5-1 and TRBV20-1, were significantly more frequent in patients than controls.

Which antigens these TCRs recognize remains unknown. Sample: blood. The origin of the receptors is a girl between 10 and 17 years old with multiple sclerosis.

V usage is TRBV12-3 or TRBV12-4 and J usage is TRBJ2-7; D might be TRBD2 (5 bases). The CDR3 length is 15 residues. Trimming removed 2 bases from V and 10 bases from J, with 21 bases in between. The CDR3 region is CASSLSAPFGVTQYF. Here the CDR3 DNA reads TGTGCCAGCAGTTTATCAGCTCCGTTCGGGGTCACCCAGTACTTC.

The gene calls are TRBV9 and TRBJ1-2, with 8 bases identical to TRBD1. The CDR3 runs to 15 residues. The germline gives CDR1 SGDLS, CDR2 YYNGEE. Trimming cost V 3 bases and J 4 bases; bases outside gene matches: 8. CDR3 sequence reads: CASSEGQGLGYGYTF. CDR3 nucleotide sequence: TGTGCCAGCAGCGAAGGACAGGGATTGGGCTATGGCTACACCTTC.

This clonotype was seen ten or more times. The chain carries TRBV20-1 and TRBJ2-1, with 8 bases lining up with TRBD1. Germline values: CDR1 DFQATT, CDR2 SNEGSKA (reference sequence). There are 14 residues in the CDR3. CDR3 nucleotide sequence: TGCAGCTGGGCTGGGACAGGCGATTACAATGAGCAGTTCTTC. This encodes CSWAGTGDYNEQFF.

The chain uses TRBV28 and TRBJ1-2; D is undetermined. Trimming cost V 4 bases and J 4 bases, with 4 bases left between them. CDR1 and CDR2 from the germline V gene are MDHEN and SYDVKM. This CDR3 spans 11 amino acids. As DNA, the CDR3 is TGTGCCAGCAGTTCATTCTATGGCTACACCTTC. Protein: CASSSFYGYTF.

The chain links TRBV5-1 to TRBJ1-1; D is uncertain. The CDR3 is 14 residues long. Germline assignment: CDR1 SGHRS and CDR2 YFSETQ. The germline V and J ends were trimmed by 0 bases and 2 bases, with 8 bases remaining between them. The CDR3 bases are TGCGCCAGCAGCTTGGAGGGATTTAACACTGAAGCTTTCTTT. Protein: CASSLEGFNTEAFF.

CDR3 amino acids: CASRMSGTSVEQYF. The CDR3 region has the DNA TGTGCCAGCAGGATGTCCGGGACTAGCGTAGAGCAGTACTTC. The chain combines TRBV6-5 with TRBJ2-7; 10 bases line up with TRBD2. Germline lookup yields CDR1 MNHEY and CDR2 SVGAGI. This CDR3 spans 14 amino acids. The V gene end was trimmed by 6 bases and the J gene end by 7 bases; junction bases not matched to a gene: 9.

The chain has TRBV5-1 and TRBJ2-1; 7 bases agree with TRBD2. Germline V gene sequence: CDR1 SGHRS, CDR2 YFSETQ. This CDR3 has 14 residues. V lost 0 bases to trimming and J lost 7 bases; unmatched junction nucleotides: 4. CDR3 sequence: CASSLVTAGNEQFF. For the CDR3, the DNA is TGCGCCAGCAGCTTGGTTACAGCGGGGAATGAGCAGTTCTTC.

The gene calls are TRBV5-1 and TRBJ2-7; D is perhaps TRBD2 (5 bases). The DNA end is a closer match to TRBJ2-4, so the J assignment may be wrong. Germline V gene data show CDR1 as SGHRS and CDR2 as YFSETQ. The CDR3 totals 14 residues. The CDR3 sequence is CASSSGPARDIQYF. Here the CDR3 DNA reads TGCGCCAGCAGCAGCGGACCGGCAAGGGACATTCAGTACTTC.

This chain connects TRBV18 to TRBJ2-1, with TRBD2 matching over 8 bases. Germline values: CDR1 KGHSH, CDR2 LQKENI. The CDR3 length is 15 residues. The junction had 5 bases not matched to a gene; V was cut back by 2 bases and J by 5 bases. The CDR3 bases are TGTGCCAGCTCACCAGGACTAGCTAGGGACAATGAGCAGTTCTTC. This encodes CASSPGLARDNEQFF.

This clonotype showed up just a few times. The V and J genes are TRBV12-3 or TRBV12-4 and TRBJ2-7; TRBD1 agrees at 9 bases. V lost 6 bases to trimming and J lost 0 bases; unmatched junction nucleotides: 6. This CDR3 contains 15 residues. The DNA for the CDR3 is TGTGCCAGCAGATTGGGACAGGGAGTCTCCTACGAGCAGTACTTC. Translation: CASRLGQGVSYEQYF.

The chain joins TRBV7-3 to TRBJ1-1; D might be TRBD1 (6 bases). The CDR3 is 15 residues long. V dropped 0 bases and J dropped 1 base, with 9 bases sitting between them. The germline CDR1 and CDR2 sequences are SGHTA and FQGTGA. The CDR3 bases are TGTGCCAGCAGCTTAACGGGACACTCGAACACTGAAGCTTTCTTT. It translates to CASSLTGHSNTEAFF.

In its sample, this clonotype was seen a few times. The chain couples TRBV6-5 to TRBJ2-7; 14 nucleotides agree with TRBD2. The CDR3 is made up of 17 amino acids. Per germline, CDR1 MNHEY and CDR2 SVGAGI. J was trimmed by 4 bases and V by 2 bases; bases with no gene match: 7. The CDR3 region has the DNA TGTGCCAGCAGTTACGCGTTCGGGACTAGCGGGAGTTACGAGCAGTACTTC. Translation gives CASSYAFGTSGSYEQYF.

The chain is built from TRBV5-1 and TRBJ2-1; D uncertain. Trimming took off 1 base at V and 2 bases at J, with 16 bases between the two ends. Germline lookup yields CDR1 SGHRS and CDR2 YFSETQ. The CDR3 is made up of 17 amino acids. The CDR3 loop reads CASSLYSQWDPYNEQFF. CDR3 in DNA: TGCGCCAGCAGCTTGTATAGCCAGTGGGATCCCTACAATGAGCAGTTCTTC.

The chain joins TRBV6-6 to TRBJ1-2; D uncertain. CDR3 size: 14 residues. The germline V and J ends were trimmed by 7 bases and 3 bases, with 15 bases remaining between them. Germline-derived CDR1 and CDR2 are MNHNY and SVGAGI (reference sequence). The CDR3 region is CASTWWARDYGYTF. CDR3 in DNA: TGTGCCAGCACCTGGTGGGCGCGGGACTATGGCTACACCTTC.

The chain links TRBV30 to TRBJ2-5; 10 nucleotides agree with TRBD2. Near its end, the DNA agrees better with TRBJ2-7, so the J call may be wrong. This CDR3 is 14 amino acids long. Germline assignment: CDR1 GTSNPN and CDR2 SVGIG (reference sequence). The CDR3 reads CAWSDGLADYEQYF. The DNA for the CDR3 is TGTGCCTGGAGTGACGGACTAGCGGATTACGAGCAGTACTTC.

V and J are TRBV5-1 and TRBJ2-5; D is unresolved. V lost 0 bases and J 11 bases, leaving 17 bases between the germline ends. The CDR3 is 14 residues long. Germline V gene sequence: CDR1 SGHRS, CDR2 YFSETQ. CDR3 loop: CASSLASRINEQYF. In nucleotides, the CDR3 is TGCGCCAGCAGCTTGGCCTCAAGAATAAATGAGCAGTACTTC.

This chain uses TRBV20-1 with TRBJ1-1, with D unresolved. Deletions cut 6 bases from V and 0 bases from J, with 14 bases between. The germline gives CDR1 DFQATT, CDR2 SNEGSKA (reference sequence). The CDR3 loop spans 14 amino acids. The chain's CDR3 is CSAPRGGLNTEAFF. The CDR3 DNA is TGCAGTGCCCCAAGAGGCGGTTTGAACACTGAAGCTTTCTTT.

The chain has TRBV3-1 and TRBJ1-5; the D is unclear. The germline CDR1 and CDR2 sequences are LGHDT and YNNKEL (reference sequence). CDR3 size: 14 residues. V was cut by 0 bases and J by 7 bases, with 10 bases left in between. CDR3: CASSQDRLGQPQHF. CDR3 sequence (DNA): TGTGCCAGCAGCCAAGACCGCCTGGGACAGCCCCAGCATTTT.

This clonotype was detected a few times. The V gene is TRBV6-6, the J gene TRBJ2-7, with D perhaps TRBD2 (6 bases). Germline V gene data show CDR1 as MNHNY and CDR2 as SVGAGI (reference sequence). The CDR3 extends over 13 amino acids. V was cut by 6 bases and J by 0 bases, with 9 bases left in between. CDR3 bases: TGTGCCAGCAGGGAGGGTCACTCCTACGAGCAGTACTTC. Its protein is CASREGHSYEQYF.

This clonotype was detected only once. The junction and the germline gene differ at one end; a read error may be behind it. The CDR3 protein is CASSVVGAAGADSYNEEFF. The DNA of the CDR3 is TGTGCCAGCAGCGTAGTGGGGGCTGCGGGAGCGGACTCCTACAATGAGGAGTTCTTC. The rearrangement links TRBV9 to TRBJ2-1; D possibly corresponds to TRBD2 (7 bases). This CDR3 contains 19 residues. Germline assignment: CDR1 SGDLS and CDR2 YYNGEE.

This clonotype was counted between two and nine times. The chain joins TRBV29-1 to TRBJ2-7; D is possibly TRBD1 or TRBD2 (5 bases each). The CDR3 is 14 amino acids. Trimming shortened V by 4 bases and J by 2 bases, and 15 bases separated the two germline ends. Germline V lookup: CDR1 SQVTM, CDR2 ANQGSEA. In DNA form, the CDR3 reads TGCAGCGTTGGTCGACCGGGGCCAGCCTACGAGCAGTACTTC. Protein: CSVGRPGPAYEQYF.

This clonotype was detected only a few times. The chain couples TRBV20-1 to TRBJ2-5; 11 nucleotides line up with TRBD2. Germline lookup yields CDR1 DFQATT and CDR2 SNEGSKA (reference sequence). Trimming removed 6 bases from V and 2 bases from J; junction bases left unmatched: 8. The CDR3 runs 15 residues. The CDR3 region is CSAIRTSGPQETQYF. The CDR3 DNA sequence: TGCAGTGCCATCCGGACTAGCGGGCCTCAAGAGACCCAGTACTTC.

The J gene is TRBJ2-1, the V gene TRBV14; D is possibly TRBD2 (5 bases). The V end lost 5 bases, the J end lost 6 bases, and 20 bases lay between the germline ends. This CDR3 has 16 residues. Germline loops: CDR1 SGHDN, CDR2 FVKESK. Here the CDR3 DNA reads TGTGCCAGCAGCATCATCCCGGGTAGCGTGAGCAATGAGCAGTTCTTC. This translates into CASSIIPGSVSNEQFF.